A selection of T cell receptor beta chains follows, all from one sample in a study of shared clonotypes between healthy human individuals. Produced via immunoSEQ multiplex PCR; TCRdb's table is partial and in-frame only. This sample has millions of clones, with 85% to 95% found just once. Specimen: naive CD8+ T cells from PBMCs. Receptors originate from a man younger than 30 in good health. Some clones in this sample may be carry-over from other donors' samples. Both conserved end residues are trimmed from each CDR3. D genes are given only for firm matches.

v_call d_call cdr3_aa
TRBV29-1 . SVRQGTGELF
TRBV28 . ASGQGEQY
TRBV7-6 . ASSPVSAIREPYEQY
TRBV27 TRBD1 ASRNRQGLGEQY
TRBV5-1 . ASSPSSAVASYNEQF
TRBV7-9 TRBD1 ASSFRDRDGDTEAF
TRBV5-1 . ASSPDRVGQLIAEAF
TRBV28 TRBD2 ASSTWTSGTLQETQY
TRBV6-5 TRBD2 ASSYQGLAGYNEQF
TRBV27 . ASSFLRQPYEQY
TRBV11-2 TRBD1 ASGWDSSYGYT
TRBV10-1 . ASSESDTQF
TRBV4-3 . ASSQDLGGEAYNEQF
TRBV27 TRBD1 ASSLGTGGIETQY
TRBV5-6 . ASSFGDTLEQY
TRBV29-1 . SVSQNTEAF
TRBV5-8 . ASSLPLSNQPQH
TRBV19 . ASSRGPEAF